This TCR beta chain was profiled in a study of cytomegalovirus exposure and HLA in healthy donors. Findings of the study overall: In a later analysis, HLA-associated TCR beta chains were more clonally expanded than equally common others. A later analysis reportedly found that, within productive TCRs, an Asian-associated ancestry cluster had fewer N-insertions than the mean observed across the approximately 700 donors. Near-uniform donor sequencing depth was presumed by presence/absence analyses.

The study ran its PCR with 60 Vbeta and 13 Jbeta primers. Profiled with immunoSEQ multiplex PCR; TCRdb holds only in-frame clones, not every one. The sample data list 95,000 to 150,000 clones. Concerning this clone itself: Its target is not known.

The length of the CDR3 is 15 residues. Germline V gene lookup returns CDR1 MNHNS and CDR2 SASEGT. The junction had 0 bases not matched to a gene; V was cut back by 0 bases and J by 0 bases. The sequencing input was PBMCs. The chain has TRBV6-1 and TRBJ2-7, with 9 bases aligning to TRBD1. The TCR originated in a young man in good health and CMV-seronegative. The CDR3 protein is CASSEATGGSYEQYF. CDR3 DNA sequence: TGTGCCAGCAGTGAAGCGACAGGGGGCTCCTACGAGCAGTACTTC.